The rows below give T cell receptor beta chains drawn from one sample of a study of T-cell reconstitution after alpha-beta-depleted transplantation in children. MiXCR, applied by TCRdb to the PCR reads, yields one record per CDR3 protein. The sample shows about 870,000 distinct CDR3 sequences, 16% of them seen only once. The material sequenced was PBMCs, mostly from graft donor cells, taken 360 days after TCRalphabeta/CD19-depleted stem cell transplant. The receptors derive from a male patient aged 10-17 years who had a stem cell transplant for acute lymphoblastic leukemia, so the T cells may come from the graft donor. The CDR3 runs from the conserved cysteine through the conserved F or W. The D gene is left open where the match is weak. Clone size is given for some rows only: seen once, a few or many times, or a class if the clone is expanded.

D	J	size	V	DNA	CDR3
NA	TRBJ2-7	few	TRBV7-2	TGTGCCAGCAGCCTCCTTTTGGGGACTTTATCCTACGAGCAGTACTTC	CASSLLLGTLSYEQYF
TRBD2	TRBJ2-1	NA	TRBV7-3	TGTGCCAGCAGCCAATCCTTGACTAGCGGGTCCTACAATGAGCAGTTCTTC	CASSQSLTSGSYNEQFF
NA	TRBJ2-7	few	TRBV7-2	TGTGCCAGCAGCTTAACCACCGGGAGAACCCCCCCCTACGAGCAGTACTTC	CASSLTTGRTPPYEQYF
NA	TRBJ2-2	NA	TRBV7-8	TGTGCCAGCAGCCAACATTCCCCGTACACCGACGGCACCGGGGAGCTGTTTTTT	CASSQHSPYTDGTGELFF
TRBD2	TRBJ2-3	many	TRBV24-1	TGTGCCACCAGTTGGTGCGGGAGGAACGACGAGAGCACAGATACGCAGTATTTT	CATSWCGRNDESTDTQYF
NA	TRBJ2-3	NA	TRBV2	TGTGCCAGCAGTGACCCGGGACCTAGCACAGATACGCAGTATTTT	CASSDPGPSTDTQYF
TRBD2	TRBJ2-1	few	TRBV13	TGTGCCAGCAGCTCCCCGGGACTAGCTTTCGTTGAGCAGTTCTTC	CASSSPGLAFVEQFF
NA	TRBJ2-7	NA	TRBV21-1	TGTGCCAGCAGCAAAGACGCCGATTACTACGAGCAGTACTTC	CASSKDADYYEQYF
TRBD1	TRBJ2-3	NA	TRBV27	TGTGCCAGCAGTTCGAGGGGGCCAAGGGATACGCAGTATTTT	CASSSRGPRDTQYF
NA	TRBJ2-1	many	TRBV9	TGTGCCAGCAGCGTATCTTCCGTGGCTGAGCAGTTCTTC	CASSVSSVAEQFF
NA	TRBJ2-7	NA	TRBV7-8	TGTGCCAGCAGCTTGCCGGGTATTATGTACTTC	CASSLPGIMYF
TRBD2	TRBJ2-7	NA	TRBV5-1	TGCGCCACTCGAGTCGGGACTAGCGTCTCCTACGAGCAGTACTTC	CATRVGTSVSYEQYF
NA	TRBJ2-2	NA	TRBV9	TGTGCCAGCAGCGTAGTGGTGGGAGGCACCGGGGAGCTGTTTTTT	CASSVVVGGTGELFF
NA	TRBJ2-5	few	TRBV12-3/TRBV12-4	TGTGCCAGCAGCCTTACCAGAAATGACTATGAGACCCAGTACTTC	CASSLTRNDYETQYF
NA	TRBJ2-3	few	TRBV6-5	TGTGCCAGCAGTTATGGGCAGGCACATACGCAGTATTTT	CASSYGQAHTQYF
TRBD2	TRBJ2-7	NA	TRBV5-1	TGCGCCAGCAGCCGGGGACTAGCGGGAGAGGGGTACGAGCAGTACTTC	CASSRGLAGEGYEQYF
TRBD2	TRBJ2-1	many	TRBV4-2	TGTGCCAGCAGCGGTTTCGACGGTGGGACTACAAATGAGCAGTTCTTC	CASSGFDGGTTNEQFF
TRBD2	TRBJ2-2	NA	TRBV6-2/TRBV6-3	TGTGCCAGCAGCCGCAGGGGACTAGCGGACACCGGGGAGCTGTTTTTT	CASSRRGLADTGELFF
NA	TRBJ2-7	NA	TRBV7-9	TGTGCCAGCAGCTTATTTTCTACTTACGAGCAGTACTTC	CASSLFSTYEQYF
NA	TRBJ2-1	NA	TRBV20-1	TGCAGTGCCGGGAGGCAGTTCTTC	CSAGRQFF
NA	TRBJ2-3	NA	TRBV12-5	TGTGCTAGTGGTTTGGTACTAAGAGATACGCAGTATTTT	CASGLVLRDTQYF
NA	TRBJ2-5	NA	TRBV5-1	TGCGCCAGCAGCCCCCCCATTAGGTACCAAGAGACCCAGTACTTC	CASSPPIRYQETQYF
NA	TRBJ1-4	NA	TRBV5-1	TGCGCCAGCAGCCCGGTCCCAGGGTCGGGTGAAAAACTGTTTTTT	CASSPVPGSGEKLFF
NA	TRBJ2-3	NA	TRBV7-2	TGTGCCAGCAGCTCCCCACCGATCGCAGATACGCAGTATTTT	CASSSPPIADTQYF
NA	TRBJ2-1	few	TRBV15	TGTGCCACCAGCAGAGATCTACCTTCCTACAATGAGCAGTTCTTC	CATSRDLPSYNEQFF
TRBD2	TRBJ2-3	NA	TRBV5-1	TGCGCCAGCAGCTTGCAAGCGGGGGTAGATACGCAGTATTTT	CASSLQAGVDTQYF
NA	TRBJ2-5	few	TRBV14	TGTGCCAGCAGCCAAGTCAAGTCCCAGTACTTC	CASSQVKSQYF
NA	TRBJ1-5	NA	TRBV6-5	TGTGCCAGCAGTTACTCGGGGGGAAACGATCAGCCCCAGCATTTT	CASSYSGGNDQPQHF
NA	TRBJ2-7	many	TRBV12-3/TRBV12-4	TGCGCCAGCAGCAGGAACTACGAGCAGTACTTC	CASSRNYEQYF
NA	TRBJ2-7	few	TRBV7-4	TGTGCCAGCAGCTCGTTGCCGGGTCGAGGGGGAAGAACCTACGAGCAGTACTTC	CASSSLPGRGGRTYEQYF
TRBD1	TRBJ2-7	few	TRBV10-3	TGTGCCATCAGGGGACAGGGAACCGGCTACGAGCAGTACTTC	CAIRGQGTGYEQYF
TRBD2	TRBJ2-1	few	TRBV5-4	TGTGCCAGCAGCTTGATTCCCCCCGAAGGGACTAGCGGGATTAGTCAAGTCTCCTACAATGAGCAGTTCTTC	CASSLIPPEGTSGISQVSYNEQFF
TRBD2	TRBJ2-1	NA	TRBV27	TGTGCCAGCAGTTTAGCGGGAGCCCCCTACAATGAGCAGTTCTTC	CASSLAGAPYNEQFF
TRBD1	TRBJ2-1	NA	TRBV20-1	TGCAGTGCTGGCGGGTTGGACAGGGCGACGGACAATGAGCAGTTCTTC	CSAGGLDRATDNEQFF
NA	TRBJ2-7	few	TRBV27	TGTGCCAGCAGTTCGGACAGTCTGGAGCAGTACTTC	CASSSDSLEQYF
TRBD1	TRBJ1-4	NA	TRBV27	TGTGCCAGCAGGGAGACAGGGGTTGGAGAAAAACTGTTTTTT	CASRETGVGEKLFF
NA	TRBJ2-2	few	TRBV11-2	TGTGCCAGCAGCTTAGCGGGTAATGAGTTGAGCGGGGAGCTGTTTTTT	CASSLAGNELSGELFF
NA	TRBJ1-5	NA	TRBV3-1	TGTGCCAGCAGCCAAGACTATGGGAGCAATCAGCCCCAGCATTTT	CASSQDYGSNQPQHF
NA	TRBJ2-7	few	TRBV2	TGTGCCAGCAGTGGGCGACAGACCTACGAGCAGTACTTC	CASSGRQTYEQYF
TRBD1	TRBJ1-1	few	TRBV6-1	TGTGCCAGCAGGCCCCCCCAGGGGGTCTTTTCTGAAGCTTTCTTT	CASRPPQGVFSEAFF
NA	TRBJ1-5	NA	TRBV6-1	TGTGCCAGCAGTGAATATTGGGGTGCCAATCAGCCCCAGCATTTT	CASSEYWGANQPQHF